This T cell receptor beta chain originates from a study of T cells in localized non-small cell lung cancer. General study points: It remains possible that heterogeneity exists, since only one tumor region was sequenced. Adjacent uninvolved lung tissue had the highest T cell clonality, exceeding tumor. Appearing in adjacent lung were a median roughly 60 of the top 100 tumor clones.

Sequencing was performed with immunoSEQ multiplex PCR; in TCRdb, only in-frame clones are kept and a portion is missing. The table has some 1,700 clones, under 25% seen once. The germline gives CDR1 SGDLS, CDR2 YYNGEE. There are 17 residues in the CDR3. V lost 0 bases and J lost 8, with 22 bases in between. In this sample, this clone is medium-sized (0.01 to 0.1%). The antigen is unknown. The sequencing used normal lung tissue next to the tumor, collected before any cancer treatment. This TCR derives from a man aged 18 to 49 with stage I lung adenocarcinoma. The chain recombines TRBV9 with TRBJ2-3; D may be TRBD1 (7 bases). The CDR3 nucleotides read TGTGCCAGCAGCGTAGTCGGGCAGGGGGGCCCTTTCGGTACGCAGTATTTT. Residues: CASSVVGQGGPFGTQYF. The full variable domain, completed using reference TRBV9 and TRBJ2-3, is DSGVTQTPKHLITATGQRVTLRCSPRSGDLSVYWYQQSLDQGLQFLIQYYNGEERAKGNILERFSAQQFPDLHSELNLSSLELGDSALYFCASSVVGQGGPFGTQYFGPGTRLTVL.